The TCR beta chain under discussion was sequenced for a study of shared clonotypes between healthy human individuals. The CDR3 extends over 14 amino acids. Germline-derived CDR1 and CDR2 are SSHAT and FNYEAQ (reference sequence). Only one count was recorded for this clone. Its antigen is not known. Compared with germline, one end of the junction differs, possibly owing to a read error. CD4+ cells were split into CD45RA+ naive and CD45RA-negative memory subsets. Study findings and constraints: Sampling covered nothing but blood. Tissue TCR repertoires likely differ from those found in blood. The represented genetic and exposure-history diversity was limited by the small number of donors.

Produced via immunoSEQ multiplex PCR; TCRdb's table is partial and in-frame only. In the table there are about 980,000 clones, about three quarters of which are singletons. Sequencing used memory CD4+ T cells sorted from blood. Stated subset: CD45RA-negative fraction. The chain joins TRBV7-7 to TRBJ2-3; a weak D match, TRBD1 (5 bases). The origin of this receptor is a man aged 18 to 29 in good health. In DNA, the CDR3 is TGTGCTAGCAGCCTTGGTAGACAGACAGATACGCAGTATTTT. Encoded protein: CASSLGRQTDTQYF.